This TCR beta chain derives from a study of monozygotic twins with inflammatory bowel disease. CDR1 is MDHEN and CDR2 is SYDVKM in the germline V gene. The CDR3 has 15 residues. An approximately 2.5 ml blood sample was drawn per donor. The authors made each sample's cDNA in eight separate reactions. Via template switching, UMIs carrying a 6-nucleotide sample barcode were introduced. Using the 5' RACE reads, TCRdb records one entry per CDR3 protein without DNA. This sample's clone table lists about 200,000 distinct CDR3 sequences. The source of this sequence is a human donor with ulcerative colitis or Crohn's disease, or a healthy co-twin of an affected twin (not recorded which). The chain carries TRBV28 and TRBJ1-4; the D gene TCRdb calls, TRBD1, cannot be checked with no DNA. The sample taken for sequencing was blood. Here the CDR3 reads CASTKDRGPEEKLFF.